The 29 T cell receptor beta chains presented below share a single source sample, sequenced in a study of blood T cell repertoires in COVID-19 (dated by TCRdb to 2018 to 2020). Library preparation employed the immunoSEQ multiplex PCR assay. TCRdb holds this immuneACCESS table with in-frame rearrangements only. Some clones are missing; in checked studies, unresolved V genes explain under half, and the rest has no known cause. This sample lists 100,000 to 120,000 clones; over 60% were detected once. Over 3.5% of the sample is held by the ten biggest clonotypes. Input material: peripheral blood. These receptors were collected from a woman at least 80 years old with acute or convalescent COVID-19.

The CDR3 here is CASSASWTGTEAFF. DNA for the CDR3: TGTGCCAGCAGTGCCAGTTGGACAGGCACTGAAGCTTTCTTT. The chain couples TRBV2 to TRBJ1-1, with 7 nucleotides matching TRBD1. The CDR3 has 14 amino acids. Germline CDR1 is SNHLY and CDR2 is FYNNEI. Trimming took 4 bases from V and 4 from J; bases not matched to a gene: 6.

The table lists this clone with a few counts. The chain uses TRBV29-1 and TRBJ1-2; D ambiguous. Per germline, CDR1 SQVTM and CDR2 ANQGSEA. Between the trimmed V and J ends, which lost 2 bases and 6 bases, there was a span of 4 bases. The CDR3 contains 10 residues. The CDR3 region is CSVEINGYTF. CDR3 sequence (DNA): TGCAGCGTTGAAATCAATGGCTACACCTTC.

CDR3 sequence: CASRSLAKETQYF. For the CDR3, the DNA is TGTGCCAGCAGGTCACTAGCGAAAGAGACCCAGTACTTC. This sequence joins TRBV6-5 and TRBJ2-5; 7 bases map to TRBD2. The CDR3 runs 13 residues. Trimming cost V 6 bases and J 3 bases; bases outside gene matches: 4. Per the germline V gene, CDR1 is MNHEY and CDR2 is SVGAGI.

V gene TRBV11-1 combines with J gene TRBJ2-7, with 7 bases that match TRBD2. J gave up 2 bases and V 4 bases, and 5 bases lay outside the gene matches. Germline CDR1 reads SGHAT; CDR2 reads FQDESV (reference sequence). The CDR3 has 14 amino acids. The CDR3 DNA reads TGTGCCAGCAGCTCATCTAGCGGCCCCTACGAGCAGTACTTC. As protein: CASSSSSGPYEQYF.

V and J are TRBV6-5 and TRBJ2-5; 8 bases line up with TRBD2. Germline V lookup: CDR1 MNHEY, CDR2 SVGAGI. The CDR3 totals 14 residues. Trimming took 2 bases from V and 6 from J; bases not matched to a gene: 5. The chain's CDR3 is CASSYGLALQTQYF. In nucleotides, the CDR3 is TGTGCCAGCAGTTACGGACTAGCCTTACAGACCCAGTACTTC.

The V and J genes are TRBV18 and TRBJ1-3; D may be TRBD1 (5 bases). The V gene's germline CDR1 is KGHSH and CDR2 LQKENI. The CDR3 length is 17 residues. V dropped 1 base and J dropped 4 bases, with 17 bases sitting between them. CDR3 nucleotides: TGTGCCAGCTCACCACGACGTGGAGGGGATGGAGGAAACACCATATATTTT. It encodes CASSPRRGGDGGNTIYF.

This chain joins TRBV2 and TRBJ2-2, with TRBD2 matching over 10 bases. The CDR3 loop spans 13 amino acids. The V gene's germline CDR1 is SNHLY and CDR2 FYNNEI. J lost 4 bases, V lost 10 bases, and 3 bases had no gene match. The CDR3 sequence: CAIRTSGTGELFF. CDR3 nucleotides: TGTGCCATACGGACTAGCGGCACCGGGGAGCTGTTTTTT.

This CDR3 is CASSPEGSRPGELFF. The CDR3 bases are TGCGCCAGCAGCCCGGAGGGGTCACGGCCCGGGGAGCTGTTTTTT. The chain is built from TRBV5-1 and TRBJ2-2, with D possibly matching TRBD2 (6 bases). Germline CDR1 reads SGHRS; CDR2 reads YFSETQ. V lost 4 bases and J lost 6, with 16 bases in between. This CDR3 is built from 15 residues. The full variable domain, in which reference TRBV5-1 and TRBJ2-2 provide the parts outside the CDR3, is KAGVTQTPRYLIKTRGQQVTLSCSPISGHRSVSWYQQTPGQGLQFLFEYFSETQRNKGNFPGRFSGRQFSNSRSEMNVSTLELGDSALYLCASSPEGSRPGELFFGEGSRLTVL.

The gene calls are TRBV19 and TRBJ1-5, with D uncertain. Germline CDR1 LNHDA, CDR2 SQIVND (reference sequence). The V gene lost 7 bases and the J gene lost 5 bases, with 12 bases spanning the gap. The CDR3 is 13 amino acids. The CDR3 region has the DNA TGTGCCAGTAATGGTGACGGGTATCAGCCCCAGCATTTT. It codes for CASNGDGYQPQHF.

The chain couples TRBV12-5 to TRBJ2-5, with 10 bases aligning to TRBD2. Germline V gene data show CDR1 as LGHNT and CDR2 as FRNRAP. The CDR3 totals 15 residues. After removal of 6 bases from V and 4 bases from J, the junction contained 8 bases not matched to a gene. The CDR3 spells CASGLSGGAGETQYF. DNA for the CDR3: TGTGCTAGTGGCCTGAGCGGGGGGGCCGGAGAGACCCAGTACTTC. Combining the CDR3 with reference TRBV12-5 and TRBJ2-5 gives the whole variable domain DARVTQTPRHKVTEMGQEVTMRCQPILGHNTVFWYRQTMMQGLELLAYFRNRAPLDDSGMPKDRFSAEMPDATLATLKIQPSEPRDSAVYFCASGLSGGAGETQYFGPGTRLLVL.

CDR3 DNA sequence: TGTGCCAGCAGCTTATTCGGGACAGCTAACTATGGCTACACCTTC. Translating gives CASSLFGTANYGYTF. This chain joins TRBV7-2 and TRBJ1-2; 7 positions agree with TRBD1. Per the germline V gene, CDR1 is SGHTA and CDR2 is FQGNSA. The CDR3 has 15 amino acids. Trimming removed 2 bases from V and 0 bases from J; junction bases left unmatched: 3.

The V gene is TRBV5-1, the J gene TRBJ2-1; the D is unclear. The CDR3 totals 13 residues. Trimming removed 0 bases at V and 3 bases at J, with 4 bases between. Germline V lookup: CDR1 SGHRS, CDR2 YFSETQ. The DNA of the CDR3 is TGCGCCAGCAGCTTGGAGCTCTACAATGAGCAGTTCTTC. Translated, it gives CASSLELYNEQFF. The full variable domain, rest sourced from reference TRBV5-1 and TRBJ2-1, is KAGVTQTPRYLIKTRGQQVTLSCSPISGHRSVSWYQQTPGQGLQFLFEYFSETQRNKGNFPGRFSGRQFSNSRSEMNVSTLELGDSALYLCASSLELYNEQFFGPGTRLTVL.

The chain has TRBV5-5 and TRBJ1-5; 12 bases agree with TRBD1. CDR1 and CDR2 from the germline V gene are SGHKS and YYEKEE (reference sequence). V shed 3 bases and J 2 bases; nucleotides not matched to a gene: 3. This CDR3 has 16 residues. The DNA of the CDR3 is TGTGCCAGCAGCTCCGGGACAGGGGGCGGCAATCAGCCCCAGCATTTT. Residues: CASSSGTGGGNQPQHF.

This chain joins TRBV5-1 and TRBJ1-6; the D is unclear. Trimming removed 4 bases from V and 7 bases from J, with 15 bases in between. The CDR3 spans 15 residues. In germline, CDR1 is SGHRS, CDR2 YFSETQ. CDR3 loop: CASSEAVMDNSPLHF. The CDR3 coding sequence is TGCGCCAGCAGCGAAGCGGTAATGGACAATTCACCCCTCCACTTT.

The chain couples TRBV18 to TRBJ2-3; possible D gene TRBD1, 6 bases. The CDR3 consists of 16 residues. CDR1 and CDR2 (germline): KGHSH, LQKENI. The V gene lost 1 base and the J gene lost 2 bases, with 13 bases spanning the gap. CDR3 in amino acids: CASSPLGTPDTDTQYF. For the CDR3, the DNA is TGTGCCAGCTCACCACTCGGGACACCCGACACAGATACGCAGTATTTT.

This rearrangement joins TRBV7-8 to TRBJ1-2; D not resolved. Germline V gives CDR1 SGHVS, CDR2 FQNEAQ. Trimming cost V 6 bases and J 7 bases, with 15 bases left between them. This CDR3 is 13 amino acids long. CDR3 residues: CASRPTEEGGYTF. CDR3 sequence (DNA): TGTGCCAGCAGACCCACAGAGGAGGGTGGCTACACCTTC.

This clone was detected a few times. The J gene is TRBJ2-7, the V gene TRBV11-2; 7 nucleotides align to TRBD2. This CDR3 has 18 residues. The V segment lost 4 bases and the J segment 2 bases; nucleotides outside the gene matches: 17. Germline V gives CDR1 SGHAT, CDR2 FQNNGV. The CDR3 sequence is CASSSLLATRPITYEQYF. In DNA form, the CDR3 reads TGTGCCAGCAGCTCGTTACTAGCGACGCGTCCGATTACCTACGAGCAGTACTTC.

The rearrangement joins TRBV10-3 to TRBJ2-1; 8 positions agree with TRBD2. Germline V gives CDR1 ENHRY, CDR2 SYGVKD. The CDR3 covers 13 residues. Germline trimming cut 11 bases from V and 7 bases from J; bases unmatched to any gene: 10. CDR3 DNA sequence: TGTGCCGCCAAGGGACTAGGATATAATGAGCAGTTCTTC. Its translation is CAAKGLGYNEQFF.

This clone was counted between two and nine times. This chain joins TRBV25-1 and TRBJ2-1; possibly TRBD1 for D (5 bases). Trimming shortened V by 0 bases and J by 9 bases, and 15 bases separated the two germline ends. The CDR3 contains 15 residues. Germline values: CDR1 MGHDK, CDR2 SYGVNS. CDR3 region: CASSEYPQGSGEQFF. In DNA form, the CDR3 reads TGTGCCAGCAGTGAATATCCTCAGGGATCCGGTGAGCAGTTCTTC.

The rearrangement uses TRBV27 and TRBJ2-2; 11 positions match TRBD1. The CDR3 length is 17 residues. Germline CDR1 is MNHEY and CDR2 is SMNVEV (reference sequence). With V trimmed by 2 bases and J by 5 bases, 7 bases remained unmatched. CDR3 residues: CASSLSGQGAQTGELFF. CDR3 nucleotide sequence: TGTGCCAGCAGTTTAAGCGGACAGGGGGCCCAAACCGGGGAGCTGTTTTTT.

This clone was counted once. The chain carries TRBV7-2 and TRBJ1-1; 9 bases are a match to TRBD1. The trim removed 3 bases at V and 6 bases at J, leaving 11 bases unmatched. The CDR3 has 16 amino acids. In germline, CDR1 is SGHTA, CDR2 FQGNSA. The CDR3 DNA reads as TGTGCCAGCAGCTTGGGGACAGGGAATTTCGGAGCTGAAGCTTTCTTT. Its protein product is CASSLGTGNFGAEAFF.

The J gene is TRBJ1-1, the V gene TRBV28; 7 bases map to TRBD1. CDR1 MDHEN and CDR2 SYDVKM come from the germline V gene. J was trimmed by 12 bases and V by 8 bases; bases with no gene match: 15. This CDR3 is 13 amino acids long. In nucleotides, the CDR3 is TGTGCCAGCGAATCCGGGACAGAACTCTTAACTTTCTTT. Translated: CASESGTELLTFF.

The chain joins TRBV5-4 to TRBJ2-7, with no clear D. CDR3 length equals 12 residues. With 1 base removed from V and 2 bases from J, the gap between germline ends came to 4 bases. CDR1 is SGHNT, CDR2 YYREEE, per germline (reference sequence). CDR3: CASSLPAYEQYF. The CDR3 DNA is TGTGCCAGCAGCTTGCCGGCCTACGAGCAGTACTTC.

This chain joins TRBV7-2 and TRBJ2-1; 8 bases align to TRBD2. Trimming took 4 bases from V and 6 from J; bases not matched to a gene: 8. Germline V lookup: CDR1 SGHTA, CDR2 FQGNSA. This CDR3 region has 15 residues. The chain's CDR3 is CASSSPRSGSNEQFF. In nucleotides, the CDR3 is TGTGCCAGCAGCTCCCCGAGAAGCGGGAGCAATGAGCAGTTCTTC. The entire variable domain, with the rest obtained from reference TRBV7-2 and TRBJ2-1, is as follows: GAGVSQSPSNKVTEKGKDVELRCDPISGHTALYWYRQSLGQGLEFLIYFQGNSAPDKSGLPSDRFSAERTGGSVSTLTIQRTQQEDSAVYLCASSSPRSGSNEQFFGPGTRLTVL.

V is TRBV5-8 and J is TRBJ2-7, with D possibly TRBD1 on 6 matching bases. V was shortened by 4 bases and J by 2 bases, with 13 bases between the two germline ends. Germline CDR1 SGHTS, CDR2 YDEGEE. There are 14 residues in the CDR3. CDR3 in amino acids: CASSNRQVPYEQYF. CDR3 in DNA: TGTGCCAGCAGCAACCGACAGGTTCCCTACGAGCAGTACTTC.

This clone was seen more than once but under ten times. The chain combines TRBV4-3 with TRBJ1-1; D is unresolved. CDR3 size: 14 residues. Trimming removed 5 bases at V and 4 bases at J, with 14 bases between. CDR1 LGHNA and CDR2 YSLEER come from the germline V gene. The CDR3 DNA reads TGCGCCAGCAGCTACCAGGACTCTCTCACTGAAGCTTTCTTT. This encodes CASSYQDSLTEAFF.

This clone was observed a few times. The CDR3 loop is CASSVVSYPDNEQFF. The CDR3 region has the DNA TGTGCCAGCAGCGTAGTAAGCTACCCCGACAATGAGCAGTTCTTC. The genes are TRBV9 and TRBJ2-1; D gene unclear. The V gene's germline CDR1 is SGDLS and CDR2 YYNGEE. There are 15 residues in the CDR3. V lost 0 bases and J 5 bases, leaving 12 bases between the germline ends.

The chain has TRBV20-1 and TRBJ2-7; no firm D call. The germline V gene has CDR1 DFQATT and CDR2 SNEGSKA (reference sequence). The CDR3 length is 13 residues. V lost 3 bases, J lost 1 base, and 10 bases lay in between. CDR3 sequence: CSASPGVSYEQYF. CDR3 nucleotide sequence: TGCAGTGCTAGTCCTGGAGTTTCCTACGAGCAGTACTTC.

This sequence joins TRBV18 and TRBJ2-7, with TRBD2 matching 9 bases. Germline CDR1 is KGHSH and CDR2 is LQKENI. The CDR3 contains 15 residues. After removal of 6 bases from V and 4 bases from J, the junction contained 10 bases not matched to a gene. The CDR3 coding sequence is TGTGCCAGCTCCCCTGATCTAGCGGGGATTTACGAGCAGTACTTC. Its protein product is CASSPDLAGIYEQYF.